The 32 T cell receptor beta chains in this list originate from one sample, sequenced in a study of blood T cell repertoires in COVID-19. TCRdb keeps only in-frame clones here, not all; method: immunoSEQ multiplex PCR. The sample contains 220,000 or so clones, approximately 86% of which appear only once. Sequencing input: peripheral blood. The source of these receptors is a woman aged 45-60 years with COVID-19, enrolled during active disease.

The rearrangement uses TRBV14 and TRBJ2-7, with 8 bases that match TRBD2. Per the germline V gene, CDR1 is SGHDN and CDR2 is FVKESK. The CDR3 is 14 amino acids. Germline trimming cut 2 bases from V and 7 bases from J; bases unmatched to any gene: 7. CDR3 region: CASSQYTSGGEQYF. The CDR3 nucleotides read TGTGCCAGCAGCCAATACACTAGCGGAGGGGAGCAGTACTTC. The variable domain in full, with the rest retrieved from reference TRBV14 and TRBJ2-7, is EAGVTQFPSHSVIEKGQTVTLRCDPISGHDNLYWYRRVMGKEIKFLLHFVKESKQDESGMPNNRFLAERTGGTYSTLKVQPAELEDSGVYFCASSQYTSGGEQYFGPGTRLTVT.

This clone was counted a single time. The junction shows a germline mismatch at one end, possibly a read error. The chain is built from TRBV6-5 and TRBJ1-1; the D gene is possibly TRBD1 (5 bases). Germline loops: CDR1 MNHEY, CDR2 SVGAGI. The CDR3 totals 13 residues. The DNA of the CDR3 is TGTGCCAGCAGTTACTCGAGCACAGGAGCGGGGGTCTTT. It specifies CASSYSSTGAGVF.

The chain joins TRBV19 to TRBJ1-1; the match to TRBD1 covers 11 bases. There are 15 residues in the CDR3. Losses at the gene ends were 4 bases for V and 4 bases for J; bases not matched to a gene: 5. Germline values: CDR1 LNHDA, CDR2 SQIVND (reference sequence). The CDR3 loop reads CASSRGQGALTEAFF. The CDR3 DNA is TGTGCCAGTAGTAGAGGACAGGGGGCTCTCACTGAAGCTTTCTTT.

The CDR3 is CASSLKPGQGFPDTQYF. CDR3 DNA: TGTGCCAGCAGCCTGAAGCCGGGACAGGGGTTCCCAGATACGCAGTATTTT. The chain employs TRBV14 and TRBJ2-3, with TRBD1 matching over 10 bases. Germline CDR1 reads SGHDN; CDR2 reads FVKESK. The trim removed 4 bases at V and 4 bases at J, leaving 11 bases unmatched. The CDR3 runs 17 residues.

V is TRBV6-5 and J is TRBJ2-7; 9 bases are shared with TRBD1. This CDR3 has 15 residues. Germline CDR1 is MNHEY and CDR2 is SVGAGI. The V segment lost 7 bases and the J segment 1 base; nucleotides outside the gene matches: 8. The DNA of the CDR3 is TGTGCCAGCACCCAGGACAGGGGTCCTTCCTACGAGCAGTACGTC. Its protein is CASTQDRGPSYEQYV.

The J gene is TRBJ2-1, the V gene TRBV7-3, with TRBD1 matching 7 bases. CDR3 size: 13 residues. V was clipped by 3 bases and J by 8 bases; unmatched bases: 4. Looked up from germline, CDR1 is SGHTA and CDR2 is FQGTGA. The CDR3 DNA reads TGTGCCAGCAGCTTGGAGACAGGGTATGAGCAGTTCTTC. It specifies CASSLETGYEQFF.

Written as DNA, the CDR3 is TGTGCCAGCAGCCAAGTTCTTCTCCCGCGGGAGACCGGGGAGCTGTTTTTT. Amino acid sequence: CASSQVLLPRETGELFF. The gene calls are TRBV21-1 and TRBJ2-2; no check of the table's D call, TRBD2, against the DNA was made. TRBV21-1 is shown as a pseudogene. This CDR3 has 17 amino acids.

The CDR3 DNA sequence: TGTGCCAGCAGCTTAAAATCAGGGGGCACCGGGGAGCTGTTTTTT. Protein product: CASSLKSGGTGELFF. This chain connects TRBV7-3 to TRBJ2-2; 7 bases agree with TRBD1. The germline gives CDR1 SGHTA, CDR2 FQGTGA. The CDR3 has 15 residues. The J segment lost 4 bases and the V segment lost 1 base, leaving 3 bases of the junction unmatched. The whole variable domain, filled in from reference TRBV7-3 and TRBJ2-2, reads GAGVSQTPSNKVTEKGKYVELRCDPISGHTALYWYRQSLGQGPEFLIYFQGTGAADDSGLPNDRFFAVRPEGSVSTLKIQRTERGDSAVYLCASSLKSGGTGELFFGEGSRLTVL.

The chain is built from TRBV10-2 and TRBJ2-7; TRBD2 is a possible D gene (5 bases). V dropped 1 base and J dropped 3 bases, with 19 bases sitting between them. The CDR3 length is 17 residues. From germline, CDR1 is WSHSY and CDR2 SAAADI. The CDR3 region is CASSEWRAGVFLYEQYF. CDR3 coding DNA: TGCGCCAGCAGTGAGTGGCGGGCAGGCGTTTTCCTCTACGAGCAGTACTTC.

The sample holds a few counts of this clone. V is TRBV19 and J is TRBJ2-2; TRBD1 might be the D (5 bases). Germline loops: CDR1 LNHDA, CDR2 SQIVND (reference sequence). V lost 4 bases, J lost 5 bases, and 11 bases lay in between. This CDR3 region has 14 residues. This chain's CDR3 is CASSKQVWTGELFF. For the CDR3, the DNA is TGTGCCAGTAGTAAACAGGTTTGGACCGGGGAGCTGTTTTTT.

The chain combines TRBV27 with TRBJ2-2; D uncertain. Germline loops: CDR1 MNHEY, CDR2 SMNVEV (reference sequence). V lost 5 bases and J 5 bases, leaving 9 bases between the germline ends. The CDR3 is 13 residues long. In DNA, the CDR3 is TGTGCCAGCAGTATTGTCCCGACCGGGGAGCTGTTTTTT. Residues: CASSIVPTGELFF.

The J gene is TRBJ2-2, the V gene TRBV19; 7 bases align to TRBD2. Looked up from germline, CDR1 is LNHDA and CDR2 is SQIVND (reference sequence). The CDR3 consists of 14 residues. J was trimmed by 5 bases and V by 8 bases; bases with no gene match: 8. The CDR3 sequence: CASGTGGMTGELFF. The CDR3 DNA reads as TGTGCCAGTGGGACGGGAGGAATGACCGGGGAGCTGTTTTTT.

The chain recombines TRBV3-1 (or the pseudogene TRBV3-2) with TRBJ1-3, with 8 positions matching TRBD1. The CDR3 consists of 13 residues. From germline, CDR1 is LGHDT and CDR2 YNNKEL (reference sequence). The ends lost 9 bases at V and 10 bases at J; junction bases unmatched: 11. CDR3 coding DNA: TGTGCCAGTTTGGACAGGGCAAAAGGGACCATATATTTT. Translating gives CASLDRAKGTIYF.

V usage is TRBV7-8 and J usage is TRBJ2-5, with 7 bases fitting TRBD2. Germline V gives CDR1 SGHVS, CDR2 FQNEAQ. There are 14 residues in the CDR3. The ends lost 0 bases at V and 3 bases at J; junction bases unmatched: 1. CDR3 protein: CASSLAAGEETQYF. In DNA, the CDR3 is TGTGCCAGCAGCTTAGCTGCGGGGGAAGAGACCCAGTACTTC.

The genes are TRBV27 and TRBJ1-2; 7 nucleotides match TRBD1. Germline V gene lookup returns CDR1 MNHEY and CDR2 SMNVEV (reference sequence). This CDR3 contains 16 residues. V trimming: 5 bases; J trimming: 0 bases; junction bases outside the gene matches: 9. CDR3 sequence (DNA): TGTGCCAGCAGTCGGGGACAGTCCTATACTAACTATGGCTACACCTTC. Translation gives CASSRGQSYTNYGYTF.

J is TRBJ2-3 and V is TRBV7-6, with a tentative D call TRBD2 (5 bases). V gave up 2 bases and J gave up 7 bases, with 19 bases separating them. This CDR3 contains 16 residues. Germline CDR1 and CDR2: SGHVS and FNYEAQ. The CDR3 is CASSLITAAPQNTQYF. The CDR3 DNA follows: TGTGCCAGCAGCTTAATAACAGCGGCTCCTCAAAATACGCAGTATTTT.

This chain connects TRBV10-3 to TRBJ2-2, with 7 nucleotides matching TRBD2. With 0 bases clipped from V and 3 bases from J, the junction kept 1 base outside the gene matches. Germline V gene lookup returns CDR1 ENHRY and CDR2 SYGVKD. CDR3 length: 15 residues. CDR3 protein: CAISESAGDTGELFF. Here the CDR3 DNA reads TGTGCCATCAGTGAGTCGGCGGGGGACACCGGGGAGCTGTTTTTT.

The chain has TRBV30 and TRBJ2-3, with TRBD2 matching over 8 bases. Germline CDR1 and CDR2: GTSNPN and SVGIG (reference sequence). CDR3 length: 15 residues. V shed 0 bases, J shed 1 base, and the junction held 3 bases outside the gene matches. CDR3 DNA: TGTGCCTGGAGTGTTGATAGCGGGGGCACAGATACGCAGTATTTT. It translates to CAWSVDSGGTDTQYF. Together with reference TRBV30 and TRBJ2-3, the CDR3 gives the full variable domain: SQTIHQWPATLVQPVGSPLSLECTVEGTSNPNLYWYRQAAGRGLQLLFYSVGIGQISSEVPQNLSASRPQDRQFILSSKKLLLSDSGFYLCAWSVDSGGTDTQYFGPGTRLTVL.

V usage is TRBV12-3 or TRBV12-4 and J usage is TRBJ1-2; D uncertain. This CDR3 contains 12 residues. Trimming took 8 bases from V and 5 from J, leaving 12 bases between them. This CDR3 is CASWGVGYGYTF. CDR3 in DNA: TGTGCCAGCTGGGGAGTTGGGTATGGCTACACCTTC.

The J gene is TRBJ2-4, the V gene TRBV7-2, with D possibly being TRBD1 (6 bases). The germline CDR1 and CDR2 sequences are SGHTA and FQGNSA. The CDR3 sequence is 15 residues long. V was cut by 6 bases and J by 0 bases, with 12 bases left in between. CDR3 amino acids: CASSYWGLAKNIQYF. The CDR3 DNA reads TGTGCCAGCAGTTACTGGGGGCTAGCCAAAAACATTCAGTACTTC.

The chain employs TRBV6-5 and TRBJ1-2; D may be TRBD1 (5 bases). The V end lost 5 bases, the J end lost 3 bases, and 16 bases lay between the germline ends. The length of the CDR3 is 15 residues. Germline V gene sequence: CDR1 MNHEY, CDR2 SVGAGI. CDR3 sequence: CASSRDWQGDYGYTF. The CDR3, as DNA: TGTGCCAGCAGTCGAGATTGGCAGGGTGACTATGGCTACACCTTC.

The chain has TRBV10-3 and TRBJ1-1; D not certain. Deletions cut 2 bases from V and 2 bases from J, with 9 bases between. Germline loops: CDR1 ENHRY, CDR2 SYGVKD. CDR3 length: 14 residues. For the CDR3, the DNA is TGTGCCATCAGTGAGGAGAGGAGTAACACTGAAGCTTTCTTT. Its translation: CAISEERSNTEAFF.

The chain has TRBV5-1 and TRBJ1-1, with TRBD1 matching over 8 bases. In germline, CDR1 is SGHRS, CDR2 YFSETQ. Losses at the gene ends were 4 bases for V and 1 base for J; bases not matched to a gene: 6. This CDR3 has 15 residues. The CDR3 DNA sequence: TGCGCCAGCAGCAACGGACAGGGCACGAACACTGAAGCTTTCTTT. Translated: CASSNGQGTNTEAFF.

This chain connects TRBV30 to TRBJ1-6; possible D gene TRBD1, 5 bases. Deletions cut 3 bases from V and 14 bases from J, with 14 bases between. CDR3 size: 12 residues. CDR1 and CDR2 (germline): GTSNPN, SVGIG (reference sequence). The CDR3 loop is CAWRATQGTLHF. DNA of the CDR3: TGTGCCTGGAGGGCGACCCAGGGTACCCTCCACTTT.

CDR3 loop: CASSYVYSTDTQYF. The CDR3 DNA sequence: TGTGCCAGCAGTTACGTCTATAGCACAGATACGCAGTATTTT. The V call is TRBV6-2 or TRBV6-3, the J call TRBJ2-3, with D hard to call. This CDR3 region has 14 residues. V gave up 2 bases and J gave up 0 bases, with 6 bases separating them. Germline V gene data show CDR1 as MNHEY and CDR2 as SVGEGT.

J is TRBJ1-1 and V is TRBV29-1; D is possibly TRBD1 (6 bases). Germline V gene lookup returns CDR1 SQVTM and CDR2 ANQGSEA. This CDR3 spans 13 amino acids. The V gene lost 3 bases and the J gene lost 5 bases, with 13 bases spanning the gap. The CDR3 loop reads CSVDGGEGTEAFF. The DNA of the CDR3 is TGCAGCGTTGATGGGGGCGAGGGTACTGAAGCTTTCTTT. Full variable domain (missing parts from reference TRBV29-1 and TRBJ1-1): SAVISQKPSRDICQRGTSLTIQCQVDSQVTMMFWYRQQPGQSLTLIATANQGSEATYESGFVIDKFPISRPNLTFSTLTVSNMSPEDSSIYLCSVDGGEGTEAFFGQGTRLTVV.

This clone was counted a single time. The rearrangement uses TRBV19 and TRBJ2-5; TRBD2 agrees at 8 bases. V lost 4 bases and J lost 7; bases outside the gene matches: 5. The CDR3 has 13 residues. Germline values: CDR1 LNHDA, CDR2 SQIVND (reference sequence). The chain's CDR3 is CASSTGLAGTQYF. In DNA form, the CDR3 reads TGTGCCAGTAGTACTGGACTAGCCGGGACCCAGTACTTC.

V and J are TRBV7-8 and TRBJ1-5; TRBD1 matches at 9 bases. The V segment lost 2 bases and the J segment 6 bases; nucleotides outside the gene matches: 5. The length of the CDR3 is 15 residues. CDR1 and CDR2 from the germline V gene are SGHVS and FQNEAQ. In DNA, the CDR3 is TGTGCCAGCAGCTTAAGTGGGACAGGGCTTCAGCCCCAGCATTTT. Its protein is CASSLSGTGLQPQHF.

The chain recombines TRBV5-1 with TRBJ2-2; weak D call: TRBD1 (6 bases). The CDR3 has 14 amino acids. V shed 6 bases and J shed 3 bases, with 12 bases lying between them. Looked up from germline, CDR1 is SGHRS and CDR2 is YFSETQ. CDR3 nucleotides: TGCGCCAGCACCTCGACAGGCTACACCGGGGAGCTGTTTTTT. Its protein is CASTSTGYTGELFF.

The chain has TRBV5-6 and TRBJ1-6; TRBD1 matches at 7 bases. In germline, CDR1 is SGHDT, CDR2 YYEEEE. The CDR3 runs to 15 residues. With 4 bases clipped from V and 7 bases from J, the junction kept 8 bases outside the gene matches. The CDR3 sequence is CASSGRQGGNSPLHF. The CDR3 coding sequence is TGTGCCAGCAGCGGGCGACAGGGAGGAAATTCACCCCTCCACTTT.

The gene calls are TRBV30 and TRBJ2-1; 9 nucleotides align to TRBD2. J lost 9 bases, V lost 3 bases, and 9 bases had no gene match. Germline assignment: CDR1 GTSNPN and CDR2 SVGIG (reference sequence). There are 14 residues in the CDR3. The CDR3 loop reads CAWSLTSGFGEQFF. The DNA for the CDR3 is TGTGCCTGGAGCCTGACTAGCGGATTCGGTGAGCAGTTCTTC.

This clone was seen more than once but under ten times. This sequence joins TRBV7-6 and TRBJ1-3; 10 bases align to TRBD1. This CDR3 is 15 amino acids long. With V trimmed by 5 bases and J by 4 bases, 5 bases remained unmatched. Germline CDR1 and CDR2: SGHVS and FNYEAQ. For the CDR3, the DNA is TGTGCCAGCAGCACCGGGACAGGGGCCGGAAACACCATATATTTT. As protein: CASSTGTGAGNTIYF.